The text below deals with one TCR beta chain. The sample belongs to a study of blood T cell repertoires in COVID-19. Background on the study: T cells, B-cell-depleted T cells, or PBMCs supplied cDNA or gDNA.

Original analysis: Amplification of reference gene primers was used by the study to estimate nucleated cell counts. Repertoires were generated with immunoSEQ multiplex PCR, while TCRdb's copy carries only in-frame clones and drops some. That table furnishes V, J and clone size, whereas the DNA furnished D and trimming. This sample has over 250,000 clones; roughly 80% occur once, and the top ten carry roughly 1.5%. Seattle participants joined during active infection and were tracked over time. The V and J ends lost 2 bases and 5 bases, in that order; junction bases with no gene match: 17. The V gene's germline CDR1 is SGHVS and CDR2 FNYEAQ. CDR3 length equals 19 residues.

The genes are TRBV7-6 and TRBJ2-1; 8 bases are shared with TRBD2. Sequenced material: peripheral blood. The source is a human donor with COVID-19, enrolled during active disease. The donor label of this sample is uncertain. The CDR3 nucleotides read TGTGCCAGCAGCTTAAACCCCCGGGGGGGAGCGGGAGTTAACAATGAGCAGTTCTTC. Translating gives CASSLNPRGGAGVNNEQFF.